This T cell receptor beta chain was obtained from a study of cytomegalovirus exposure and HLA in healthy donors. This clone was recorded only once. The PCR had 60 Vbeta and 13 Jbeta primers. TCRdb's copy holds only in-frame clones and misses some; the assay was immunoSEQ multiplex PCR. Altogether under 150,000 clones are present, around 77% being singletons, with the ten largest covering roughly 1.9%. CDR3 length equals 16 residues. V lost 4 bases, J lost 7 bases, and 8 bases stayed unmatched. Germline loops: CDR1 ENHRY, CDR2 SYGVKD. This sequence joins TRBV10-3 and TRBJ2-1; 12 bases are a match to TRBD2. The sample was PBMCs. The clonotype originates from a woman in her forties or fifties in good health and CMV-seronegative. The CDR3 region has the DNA TGTGCCATCAGTGGGACCACTAGCGGGAGGTGGAATGAGCAGTTCTTC. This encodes CAISGTTSGRWNEQFF.